This T cell receptor beta chain was captured in a study of patients and donors after allogeneic stem cell transplantation. V gave up 6 bases and J gave up 5 bases, with 25 bases separating them. This CDR3 contains 17 residues. Germline CDR1 and CDR2: MDHEN and SYDVKM. This clonotype has ten or more counts. One entry per CDR3 protein, called by TCRdb with MiXCR from the RT-PCR reads. The sample contains roughly 250,000 distinct CDR3 sequences, around 14% of which appear only once. The chain is built from TRBV28 and TRBJ2-5, with TRBD1 as a possible D gene (5 bases). The specimen sequenced was blood, either unsorted or a sorted T cell fraction (not recorded which). The receptor comes from a human donor who was either an allogeneic HSCT recipient or a stem cell or donor lymphocyte infusion donor (not recorded which). It is not recorded whose cells these are; they may come from a transplant donor. CDR3 DNA sequence: TGTGCCAGCAGCCACTCATTACGGCCAGGGCGTAGGGAGACCCAGTACTTC. Translation gives CASSHSLRPGRRETQYF.